A selection of T cell receptor beta chains follows, all from one sample in a study of cytomegalovirus exposure and HLA in healthy donors. The repertoire was sequenced with immunoSEQ multiplex PCR; TCRdb's copy has only in-frame clones and lacks some. Its clone listing holds tens of thousands of clones. The source material was PBMCs. The source is a man between 18 and 35 years old in good health and CMV-seropositive. CDR3s include the opening cysteine and the closing phenylalanine or tryptophan. A D gene is named only where the DNA matches it firmly.

J | D | V | CDR3 | DNA
TRBJ1-1 | . | TRBV19 | CASSPRTDMNTEAFF | TGTGCCAGTAGTCCACGGACAGACATGAACACTGAAGCTTTCTTT
TRBJ1-6 | TRBD1 | TRBV13 | CASSLSTGVHNNSPLHF | TGTGCCAGCAGCCTATCCACAGGGGTTCACAATAATTCACCCCTCCACTTC
TRBJ1-2 | . | TRBV7-2 | CASSSPPRERSGYTF | TGTGCCAGCAGCTCCCCTCCCAGGGAAAGGAGTGGCTACACCTTC
TRBJ2-7 | . | TRBV5-4 | CATRESGSYEQYF | TGTGCCACCCGGGAGAGCGGGTCCTACGAGCAGTACTTC
TRBJ2-7 | TRBD1 | TRBV11-3 | CASSRDSRSSYEQYF | TGTGCCAGCAGCCGGGACAGCAGGAGCTCCTACGAGCAGTACTTC
TRBJ2-5 | . | TRBV5-4 | CASSLVRGETQYF | TGTGCCAGCAGCTTGGTTCGGGGGGAGACCCAGTACTTC
TRBJ1-2 | . | TRBV9 | CASSVGRSYGYTF | TGTGCCAGCAGCGTAGGGAGGTCCTACGGCTACACCTTC
TRBJ2-1 | . | TRBV29-1 | CSGGTHYNEQFF | TGCAGCGGGGGGACTCACTACAATGAGCAGTTCTTC
TRBJ1-1 | TRBD1 | TRBV6-6 | CASDNTGEEAFF | TGTGCCAGCGATAACACAGGGGAAGAAGCTTTCTTT
TRBJ2-1 | . | TRBV7-2 | CASSQRDFPGNEQFF | TGTGCCAGCAGTCAACGGGACTTCCCCGGCAATGAGCAGTTCTTC
TRBJ2-5 | TRBD2 | TRBV5-1 | CASSSWTRQETQYF | TGCGCCAGCAGCTCCTGGACTAGGCAAGAGACCCAGTACTTC
TRBJ2-7 | . | TRBV27 | CASSRGGTLSPNEQYF | TGTGCCAGCAGCCGAGGGGGAACCCTGTCCCCCAACGAGCAGTACTTC
TRBJ1-6 | . | TRBV7-2 | CASSREVSYNSPLHF | TGTGCCAGCAGCCGTGAGGTCTCCTATAATTCACCCCTCCACTTT
TRBJ2-7 | TRBD2 | TRBV9 | CASGGGSAYEQYF | TGTGCCAGCGGGGGGGGAAGCGCCTACGAGCAGTACTTC
TRBJ2-2 | TRBD2 | TRBV7-9 | CASRTGTTIITGELFF | TGTGCCAGCAGAACCGGGACTACCATAATCACCGGGGAGCTGTTTTTT
TRBJ2-7 | . | TRBV27 | CASRSAGASYEQYF | TGTGCCAGCAGATCCGCAGGGGCGTCCTACGAGCAGTACTTC
TRBJ1-2 | . | TRBV28 | CASSFRGYGYTF | TGTGCCAGCAGTTTTCGGGGCTATGGCTACACCTTC
TRBJ2-1 | TRBD1 | TRBV9 | CASSGPPRGRTSSYNEQFF | TGTGCCAGCAGCGGACCTCCCAGGGGGCGAACTAGCTCCTACAATGAGCAGTTCTTC